This entry lists 3 T cell receptor beta chains sequenced from one sample in a study of T cells in Graves' hyperthyroidism and ophthalmopathy. Researchers took RNA transcripts and amplified the TCR beta CDR3 regions from them. RT-PCR in the first round (using the HTBI primer set) targeted the TCR CDR3. TCRdb re-analysed the multiplex PCR reads in MiXCR, keeping a single row per CDR3 protein. This repertoire shows 450,000 to 700,000 distinct CDR3 sequences, under 60% found once; its top ten account for roughly 8.2%. The sample taken for sequencing was peripheral blood or thyroid tissue (not recorded which). The receptor source for this set is a woman under 30 with Graves' hyperthyroidism.

This clonotype has only one observation. The J gene is TRBJ1-6, the V gene TRBV10-3; D gene ambiguous. The CDR3 loop spans 14 amino acids. With 7 bases removed from V and 2 bases from J, the gap between germline ends came to 9 bases. Germline values: CDR1 ENHRY, CDR2 SYGVKD. CDR3 in DNA: TGTGCCATCACCGAAGGGCCCTATAATTCACCCCTCCACTTT. It specifies CAITEGPYNSPLHF.

V and J are TRBV7-2 and TRBJ2-5; 9 bases align to TRBD1. The CDR3 has 15 amino acids. Germline loops: CDR1 SGHTA, CDR2 FQGNSA. With V trimmed by 4 bases and J by 5 bases, 8 bases remained unmatched. The CDR3 is CASSSVGQGVETQYF. The CDR3 nucleotides read TGTGCCAGCAGCTCGGTGGGACAGGGTGTCGAGACCCAGTACTTC.

The V and J genes are TRBV12-3 or TRBV12-4 and TRBJ2-3, with TRBD2 matching 7 bases. The CDR3 is 16 amino acids. The V gene end was trimmed by 5 bases and the J gene end by 2 bases; junction bases not matched to a gene: 10. The CDR3 loop is CASSHQAGPTTDTQYF. CDR3 DNA: TGTGCCAGCAGTCATCAAGCGGGACCCACCACAGATACGCAGTATTTT.